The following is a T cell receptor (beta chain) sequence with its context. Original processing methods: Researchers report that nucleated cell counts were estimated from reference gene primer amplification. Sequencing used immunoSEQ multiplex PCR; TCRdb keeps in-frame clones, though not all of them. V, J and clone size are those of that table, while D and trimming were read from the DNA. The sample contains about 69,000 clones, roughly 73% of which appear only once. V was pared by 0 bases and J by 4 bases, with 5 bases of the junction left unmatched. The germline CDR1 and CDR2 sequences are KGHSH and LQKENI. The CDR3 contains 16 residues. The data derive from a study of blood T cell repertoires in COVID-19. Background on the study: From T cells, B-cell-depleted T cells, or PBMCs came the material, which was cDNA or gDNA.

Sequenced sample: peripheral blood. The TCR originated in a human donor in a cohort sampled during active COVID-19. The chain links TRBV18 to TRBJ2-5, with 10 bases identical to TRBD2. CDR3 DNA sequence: TGTGCCAGCTCACCACCGTCTAGCGGGAGAGGAGAGACCCAGTACTTC. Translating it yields CASSPPSSGRGETQYF. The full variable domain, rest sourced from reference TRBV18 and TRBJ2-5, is NAGVMQNPRHLVRRRGQEARLRCSPMKGHSHVYWYRQLPEEGLKFMVYLQKENIIDESGMPKERFSAEFPKEGPSILRIQQVVRGDSAAYFCASSPPSSGRGETQYFGPGTRLLVL.